These 5 T cell receptor beta chains came from one sample sequenced in a study of CD8+CD57+ T cells in acquired aplastic anemia. It was genomic DNA that served as the template for profiling TCR beta VDJ and CDR3. TCRdb processed the reads anew with MiXCR; each CDR3 protein has one entry. The sample shows around 200,000 distinct CDR3 sequences, approximately 57% of them seen only once. The material sequenced was sorted CD4+, CD8+, or CD8+CD57+ T cells (not recorded which) from PBMCs. The receptor source for this set is a human donor in good health.

The chain recombines TRBV25-1 with TRBJ1-1, with D possibly being TRBD1 (5 bases). V lost 4 bases to trimming and J lost 8 bases, with 17 bases between them. The CDR3 totals 14 residues. The germline gives CDR1 MGHDK, CDR2 SYGVNS. DNA for the CDR3: TGTGCCAGCAGTGCCTTACAGGCCTTGGGGGAAGCTTTCTTT. Amino acids: CASSALQALGEAFF.

This clonotype has more than one count but fewer than ten. The chain has TRBV7-9 and TRBJ1-2; the D gene is possibly TRBD1 (5 bases). V was shortened by 2 bases and J by 6 bases, with 13 bases between the two germline ends. Germline CDR1 SEHNR, CDR2 FQNEAQ (reference sequence). This CDR3 comprises 14 residues. DNA for the CDR3: TGTGCCAGCAGCTTATCTGTCAGGGTGAATGGCTACACCTTC. Protein sequence: CASSLSVRVNGYTF.

The chain links TRBV7-8 to TRBJ2-5; no clear D gene. This CDR3 comprises 12 residues. Germline V CDR1 and CDR2: SGHVS, FQNEAQ. Trimming shortened V by 6 bases and J by 5 bases, and 10 bases separated the two germline ends. The CDR3, as DNA: TGTGCCAGCAGTGCTGTCCCCGAGACCCAGTACTTC. Its translation: CASSAVPETQYF.

The CDR3 protein is CASSKGTSGSWHEQFF. The CDR3 DNA reads as TGTGCCAGCAGTAAAGGGACTAGCGGGAGTTGGCATGAGCAGTTCTTC. The J gene is TRBJ2-1, the V gene TRBV11-1; TRBD2 matches 14 bases. Germline lookup yields CDR1 SGHAT and CDR2 FQDESV (reference sequence). This CDR3 comprises 16 residues. V was clipped by 6 bases and J by 8 bases; unmatched bases: 9.

About this clonotype itself: An end of the junction does not agree with germline; a read error may underlie this. The chain combines TRBV7-8 with TRBJ2-3; D may correspond to TRBD1 or TRBD2 (5 bases each). CDR1 is SGHVS and CDR2 is FQNEAQ in the germline V gene. CDR3 length: 14 amino acids. The CDR3 sequence: CASSVAGTTDTQYF. CDR3 DNA sequence: TGTGCCAGCAGCGTAGCTGGGACCACAGATACGCAGTATTTT.